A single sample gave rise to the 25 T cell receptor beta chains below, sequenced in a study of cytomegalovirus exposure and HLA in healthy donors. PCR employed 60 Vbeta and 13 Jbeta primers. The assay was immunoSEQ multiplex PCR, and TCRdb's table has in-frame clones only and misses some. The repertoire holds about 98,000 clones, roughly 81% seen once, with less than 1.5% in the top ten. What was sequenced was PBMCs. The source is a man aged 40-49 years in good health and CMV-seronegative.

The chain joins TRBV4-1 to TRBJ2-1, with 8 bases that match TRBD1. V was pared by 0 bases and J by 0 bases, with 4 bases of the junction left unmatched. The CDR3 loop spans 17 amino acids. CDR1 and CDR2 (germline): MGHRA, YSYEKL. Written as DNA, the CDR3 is TGCGCCAGCAGCCAAGAAGGCGGGACAGGCTCCTACAATGAGCAGTTCTTC. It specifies CASSQEGGTGSYNEQFF.

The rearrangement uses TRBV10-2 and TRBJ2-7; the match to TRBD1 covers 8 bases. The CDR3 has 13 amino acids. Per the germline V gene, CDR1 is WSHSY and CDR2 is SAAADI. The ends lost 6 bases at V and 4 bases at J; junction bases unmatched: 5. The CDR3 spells CASSRDRSYEQYF. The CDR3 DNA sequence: TGCGCCAGCAGCCGGGACAGGTCGTACGAGCAGTACTTC.

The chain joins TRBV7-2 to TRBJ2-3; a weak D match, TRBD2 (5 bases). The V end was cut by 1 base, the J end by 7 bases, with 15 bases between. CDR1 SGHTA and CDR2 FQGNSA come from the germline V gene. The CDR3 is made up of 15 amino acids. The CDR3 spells CASSLETNLVNTQYF. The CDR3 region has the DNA TGTGCCAGCAGCTTAGAGACTAACCTCGTAAATACGCAGTATTTT.

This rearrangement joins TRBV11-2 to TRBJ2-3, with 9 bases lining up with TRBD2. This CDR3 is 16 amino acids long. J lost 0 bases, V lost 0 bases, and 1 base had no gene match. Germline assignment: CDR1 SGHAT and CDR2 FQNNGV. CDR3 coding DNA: TGTGCCAGCAGCTTAGAGGCGGGGGGGAGCACAGATACGCAGTATTTT. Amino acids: CASSLEAGGSTDTQYF.

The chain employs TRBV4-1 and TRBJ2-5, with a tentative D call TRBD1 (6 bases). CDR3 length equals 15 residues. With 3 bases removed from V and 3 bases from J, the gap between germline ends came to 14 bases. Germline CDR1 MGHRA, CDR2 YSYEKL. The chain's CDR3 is CASSHSFSGEETQYF. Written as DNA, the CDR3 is TGCGCCAGCAGCCATTCTTTTTCAGGGGAAGAGACCCAGTACTTC.

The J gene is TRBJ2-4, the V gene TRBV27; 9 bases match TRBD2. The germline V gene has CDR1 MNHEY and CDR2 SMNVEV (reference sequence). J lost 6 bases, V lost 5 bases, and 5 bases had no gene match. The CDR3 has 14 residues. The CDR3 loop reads CASSPISGGNIQYF. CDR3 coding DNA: TGTGCCAGCAGTCCAATTAGCGGGGGAAACATTCAGTACTTC.

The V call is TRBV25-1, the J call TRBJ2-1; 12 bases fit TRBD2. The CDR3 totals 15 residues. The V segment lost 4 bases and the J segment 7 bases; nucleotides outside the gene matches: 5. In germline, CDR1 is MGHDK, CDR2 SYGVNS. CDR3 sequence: CASSGLAGARNEQFF. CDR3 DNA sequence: TGTGCCAGCAGTGGACTAGCGGGGGCCCGTAATGAGCAGTTCTTC.

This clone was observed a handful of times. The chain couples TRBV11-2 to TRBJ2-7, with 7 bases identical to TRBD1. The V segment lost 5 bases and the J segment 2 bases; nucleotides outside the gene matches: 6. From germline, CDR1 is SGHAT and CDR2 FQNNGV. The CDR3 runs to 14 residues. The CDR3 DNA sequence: TGTGCCAGCAGCCTGGACAGGTTGGCCTACGAGCAGTACTTC. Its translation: CASSLDRLAYEQYF.

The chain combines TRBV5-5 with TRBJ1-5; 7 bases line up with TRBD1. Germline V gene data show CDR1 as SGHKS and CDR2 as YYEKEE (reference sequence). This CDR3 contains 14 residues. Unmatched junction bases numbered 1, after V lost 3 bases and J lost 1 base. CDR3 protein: CASSWGQSNQPQHF. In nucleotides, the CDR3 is TGTGCCAGCAGCTGGGGACAGAGCAATCAGCCCCAGCATTTT.

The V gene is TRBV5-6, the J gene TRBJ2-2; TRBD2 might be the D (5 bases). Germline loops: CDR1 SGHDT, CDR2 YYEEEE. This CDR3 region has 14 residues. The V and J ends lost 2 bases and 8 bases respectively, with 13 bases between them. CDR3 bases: TGTGCCAGCAGCTTAGGAGGTTGGGAAGGGGAGCTGTTTTTT. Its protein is CASSLGGWEGELFF.

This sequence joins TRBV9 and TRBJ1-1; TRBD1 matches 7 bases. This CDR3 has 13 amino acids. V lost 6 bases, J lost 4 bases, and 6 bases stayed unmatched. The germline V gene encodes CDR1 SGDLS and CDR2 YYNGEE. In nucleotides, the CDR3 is TGTGCCAGCAATAGACAGGGAAGCACTGAAGCTTTCTTT. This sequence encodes CASNRQGSTEAFF.

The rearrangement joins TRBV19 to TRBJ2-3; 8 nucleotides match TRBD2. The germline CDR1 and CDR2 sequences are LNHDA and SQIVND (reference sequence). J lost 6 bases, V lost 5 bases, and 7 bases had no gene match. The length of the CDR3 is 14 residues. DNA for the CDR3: TGTGCCAGTAGTCAAACGGGGGGGGCGGATACGCAGTATTTT. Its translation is CASSQTGGADTQYF.

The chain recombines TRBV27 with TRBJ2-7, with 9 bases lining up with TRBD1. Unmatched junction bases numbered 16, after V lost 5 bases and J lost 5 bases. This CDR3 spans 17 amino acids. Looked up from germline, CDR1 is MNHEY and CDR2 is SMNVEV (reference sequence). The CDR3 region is CASSLTVGQGRRDEQYF. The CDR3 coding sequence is TGTGCCAGCAGTCTGACAGTAGGACAGGGGAGACGAGACGAGCAGTACTTC.

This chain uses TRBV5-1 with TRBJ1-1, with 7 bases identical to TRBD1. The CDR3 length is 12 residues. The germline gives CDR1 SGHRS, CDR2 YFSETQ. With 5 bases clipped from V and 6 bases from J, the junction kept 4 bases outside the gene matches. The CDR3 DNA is TGCGCCAGCAGTCAAGGGGGCCCTGAAGCTTTCTTT. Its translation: CASSQGGPEAFF.

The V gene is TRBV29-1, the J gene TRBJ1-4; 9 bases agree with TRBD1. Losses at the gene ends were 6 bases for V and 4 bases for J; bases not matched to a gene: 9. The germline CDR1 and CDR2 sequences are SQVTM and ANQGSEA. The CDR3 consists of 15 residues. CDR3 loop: CSVGQGRHLNEKLFF. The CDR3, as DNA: TGCAGCGTCGGACAGGGGCGCCACCTTAATGAAAAACTGTTTTTT.

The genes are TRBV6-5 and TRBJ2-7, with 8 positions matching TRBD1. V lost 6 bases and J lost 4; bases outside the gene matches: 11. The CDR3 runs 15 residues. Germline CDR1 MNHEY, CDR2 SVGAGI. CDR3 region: CASRHRDRNIYEQYF. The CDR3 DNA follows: TGTGCCAGCAGACACCGGGACAGGAACATATACGAGCAGTACTTC.

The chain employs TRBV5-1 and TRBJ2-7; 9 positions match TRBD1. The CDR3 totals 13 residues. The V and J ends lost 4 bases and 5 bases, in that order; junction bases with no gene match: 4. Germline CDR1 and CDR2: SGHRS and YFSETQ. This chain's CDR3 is CASSPGTGNEQYF. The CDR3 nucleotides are TGCGCCAGCAGCCCTGGGACAGGGAACGAGCAGTACTTC.

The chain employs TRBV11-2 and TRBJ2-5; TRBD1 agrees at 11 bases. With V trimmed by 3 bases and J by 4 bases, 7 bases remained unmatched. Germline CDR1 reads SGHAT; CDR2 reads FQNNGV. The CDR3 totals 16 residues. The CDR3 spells CASSFGQGAVRETQYF. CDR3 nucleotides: TGTGCCAGCAGCTTCGGACAGGGGGCTGTGAGAGAGACCCAGTACTTC.

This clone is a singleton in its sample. The CDR3 reads CASSITGVYQETQYF. The DNA for the CDR3 is TGTGCCAGTAGTATTACGGGGGTTTACCAAGAGACCCAGTACTTC. The V call is TRBV19, the J call TRBJ2-5; tentatively, D is TRBD2 (6 bases). CDR1 is LNHDA, CDR2 SQIVND, per germline (reference sequence). Trimming removed 3 bases from V and 0 bases from J, with 11 bases in between. This CDR3 spans 15 amino acids.

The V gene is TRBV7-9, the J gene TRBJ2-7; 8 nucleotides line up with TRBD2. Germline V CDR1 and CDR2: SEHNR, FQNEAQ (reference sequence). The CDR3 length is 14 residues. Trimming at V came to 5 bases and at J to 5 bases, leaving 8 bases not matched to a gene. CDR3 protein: CASSMERGKDEQYF. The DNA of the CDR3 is TGTGCCAGCAGCATGGAGCGGGGGAAAGACGAGCAGTACTTC. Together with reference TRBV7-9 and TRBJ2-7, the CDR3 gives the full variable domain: DTGVSQNPRHKITKRGQNVTFRCDPISEHNRLYWYRQTLGQGPEFLTYFQNEAQLEKSRLLSDRFSAERPKGSFSTLEIQRTEQGDSAMYLCASSMERGKDEQYFGPGTRLTVT.

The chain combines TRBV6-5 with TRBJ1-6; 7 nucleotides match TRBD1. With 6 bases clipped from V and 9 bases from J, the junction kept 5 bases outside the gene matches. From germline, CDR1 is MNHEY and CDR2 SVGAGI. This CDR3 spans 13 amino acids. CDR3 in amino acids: CASRTGYGSPLHF. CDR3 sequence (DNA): TGTGCCAGCAGGACAGGGTATGGTTCACCCCTCCACTTT.

The CDR3 here is CAENRGPIRTEAFF. The CDR3 DNA reads TGTGCCGAGAATAGGGGCCCCATCCGCACTGAAGCTTTCTTT. This chain links TRBV2 with TRBJ1-1; weak D call: TRBD1 (5 bases). Germline V lookup: CDR1 SNHLY, CDR2 FYNNEI. The V gene lost 11 bases and the J gene lost 4 bases, with 20 bases spanning the gap. CDR3 length: 14 residues.

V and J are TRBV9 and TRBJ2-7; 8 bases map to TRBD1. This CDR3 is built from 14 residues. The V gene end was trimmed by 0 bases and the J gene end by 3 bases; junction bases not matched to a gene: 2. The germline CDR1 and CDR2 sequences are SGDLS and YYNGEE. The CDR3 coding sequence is TGTGCCAGCAGCGTAGGGGACAGGTTCTACGAGCAGTACTTC. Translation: CASSVGDRFYEQYF.

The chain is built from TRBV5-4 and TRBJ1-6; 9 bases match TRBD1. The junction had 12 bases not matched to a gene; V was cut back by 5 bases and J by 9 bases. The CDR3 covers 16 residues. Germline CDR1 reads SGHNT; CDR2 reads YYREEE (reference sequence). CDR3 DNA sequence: TGTGCCAGCAGGATGAACTCCGGGACAGGGAGTTCACCCCTCCACTTT. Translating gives CASRMNSGTGSSPLHF.

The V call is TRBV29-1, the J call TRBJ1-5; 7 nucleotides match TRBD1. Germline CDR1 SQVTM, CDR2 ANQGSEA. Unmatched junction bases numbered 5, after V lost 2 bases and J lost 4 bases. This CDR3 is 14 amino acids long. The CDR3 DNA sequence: TGCAGCGTTGAAACAGGGGCCAGAAATCAGCCCCAGCATTTT. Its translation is CSVETGARNQPQHF.